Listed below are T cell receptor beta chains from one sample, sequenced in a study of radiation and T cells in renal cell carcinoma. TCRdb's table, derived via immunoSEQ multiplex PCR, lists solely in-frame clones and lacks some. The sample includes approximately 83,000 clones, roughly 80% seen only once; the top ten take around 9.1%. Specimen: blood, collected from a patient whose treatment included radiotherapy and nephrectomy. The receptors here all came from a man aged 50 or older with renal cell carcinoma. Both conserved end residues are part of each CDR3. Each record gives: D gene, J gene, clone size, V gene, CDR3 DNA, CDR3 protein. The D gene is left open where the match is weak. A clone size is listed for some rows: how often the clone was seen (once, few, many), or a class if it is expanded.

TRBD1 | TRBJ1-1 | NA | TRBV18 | TGTGCCAGCTCACCTAGGACAGGGGTTACTGAAGCTTTCTTT | CASSPRTGVTEAFF
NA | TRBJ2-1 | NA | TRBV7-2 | TGTGCCAGCAGCCTGCAGGGGGGGAATCACAATGAGCAGTTCTTC | CASSLQGGNHNEQFF
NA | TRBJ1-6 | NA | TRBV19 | TGTGCATCGTGTTACGGCGTGAAATCACCCCTCCACTTT | CASCYGVKSPLHF
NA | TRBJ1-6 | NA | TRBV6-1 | TGTGCCAGCAGTGAGGTGCTGGGGTACGATTCACCCCTCCACTTT | CASSEVLGYDSPLHF
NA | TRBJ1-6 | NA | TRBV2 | TGTGCCAGCAGTGAATCGGGACACGTGTATTCACCCCTCCACTTT | CASSESGHVYSPLHF
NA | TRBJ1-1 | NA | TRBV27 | TGTGCCAGCAGTTTGTATGGTCGCGGGAACACTGAAGCTTTCTTT | CASSLYGRGNTEAFF
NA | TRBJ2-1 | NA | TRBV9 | TGTGCCAGCAGCGTAGAAGCCGCCTCCTACAATGAGCAGTTCTTC | CASSVEAASYNEQFF
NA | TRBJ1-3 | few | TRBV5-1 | TGCGCCAGCAGCCCGGAGGGACGGGCGGCATATTTT | CASSPEGRAAYF
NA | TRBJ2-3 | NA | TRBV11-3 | TGTGCCAGCAGCTCCGGTCAGGGGGGATACACAGATACGCAGTATTTT | CASSSGQGGYTDTQYF
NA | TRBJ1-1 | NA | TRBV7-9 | TGTGCCAGCAGCCAAAAGGGGAATCTGAACACTGAAGCTTTCTTT | CASSQKGNLNTEAFF
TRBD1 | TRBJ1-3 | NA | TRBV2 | TGTGCCAGCAGCGAACGAGACAGGGTGTCAGGAAACACCATATATTTT | CASSERDRVSGNTIYF
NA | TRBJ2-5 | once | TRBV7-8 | TGTGCCAGCAGCTTGGGACTCGAAGAGACCCAGTACTTC | CASSLGLEETQYF
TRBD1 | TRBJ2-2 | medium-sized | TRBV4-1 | TGCGCCAGCAGCCAAGACCGGGACAGGGCTGCGAACACCGGGGAGCTGTTTTTT | CASSQDRDRAANTGELFF
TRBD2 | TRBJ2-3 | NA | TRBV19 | TGTGCCAGTAGTTCAACCCGGACTAGCGCGAGCACAGATACGCAGTATTTT | CASSSTRTSASTDTQYF
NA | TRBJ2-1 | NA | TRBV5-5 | TGTGCCAGCAGCTTTTCCTTATACAATGAGCAGTTCTTC | CASSFSLYNEQFF
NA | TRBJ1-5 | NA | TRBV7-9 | TGTGCCAGCAGCTTAGTTAAAGACGGTGGCAATCAGCCCCAGCATTTT | CASSLVKDGGNQPQHF
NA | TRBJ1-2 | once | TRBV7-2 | TGTGCCAGCAGCTTAGGGACGGGGGCCCATGGCTACACCTTC | CASSLGTGAHGYTF
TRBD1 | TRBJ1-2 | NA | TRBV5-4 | TGTGCCAGCAGCTTGGCAGGGGGCGATGGCTACACCTTC | CASSLAGGDGYTF
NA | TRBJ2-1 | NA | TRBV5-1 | TGCGCCAGCAGCGAAACACGCTCCTACAATGAGCAGTTCTTC | CASSETRSYNEQFF
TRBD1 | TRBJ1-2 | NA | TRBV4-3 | TGCGCCAGCAGCCAGGGGACAGTCCATGGCTACACCTTC | CASSQGTVHGYTF
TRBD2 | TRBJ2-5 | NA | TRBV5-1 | TGCGCCAGCAGCCCTGGGTTAGCGGGGGGGCGTGAGACCCAGTACTTC | CASSPGLAGGRETQYF
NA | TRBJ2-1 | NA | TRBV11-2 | TGTGCCAGCAGCTTCCTCAGGACGCTTTCCTACAATGAGCAGTTCTTC | CASSFLRTLSYNEQFF
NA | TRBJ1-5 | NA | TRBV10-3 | TGTGCCATCAGTGAGTCGGTGGATCAGCCCCAGCATTTT | CAISESVDQPQHF
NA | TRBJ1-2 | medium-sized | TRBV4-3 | TGCGCCAGCAGCCTTAATAGTGGAGATGGCTACACCTTC | CASSLNSGDGYTF
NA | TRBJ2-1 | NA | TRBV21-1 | TGTGCCAGCAGCAAACCAAGGGCTAATGAGCAGTTCTTC | CASSKPRANEQFF
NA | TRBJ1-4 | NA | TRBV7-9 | TGTGCCAGCAGCTTGACAGCAACTAATGAAAAACTGTTTTTT | CASSLTATNEKLFF
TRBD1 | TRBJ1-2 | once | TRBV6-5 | TGTGCCAGCAGCCGAGACAGGGGCTATGGCTACACCTTC | CASSRDRGYGYTF
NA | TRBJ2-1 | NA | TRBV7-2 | TGTGCCAGCAGCGCTCAAAACCCATACAATGAGCAGTTCTTC | CASSAQNPYNEQFF
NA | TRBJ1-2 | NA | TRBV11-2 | TGTGCCAGCAGGAAGAGCTTAGAGCGAGAAGGGGCTGCTGGCTACACCTTC | CASRKSLEREGAAGYTF
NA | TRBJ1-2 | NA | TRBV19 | TGTGCCAGTAGTTATCCGGATCCTTGGGGGTCCTATGGCTACACCTTC | CASSYPDPWGSYGYTF